This T cell receptor beta chain was profiled in a study of CD8+ T cells in alopecia areata. Study-level background: Grafts of skin from C3H/HeJ donors aged roughly 6-13 months with spontaneous alopecia went to female C3H/HeJ mice aged roughly 7-11 weeks.

After isolation, RNA underwent reverse transcription to generate cDNA as the sequencing template. The assay was immunoSEQ multiplex PCR, and TCRdb's table has in-frame clones only and misses some. This repertoire holds around 300,000 clones, and none appear only once. Germline CDR1 reads LGHNA; CDR2 reads YNLKQL (reference sequence). This CDR3 is built from 14 residues. Study-level findings and limits: In scalp samples, resident alphabeta T cells of normal skin are also sequenced.

This clone appeared a few times. Antigen specificity is unknown. Gene and germline names: mouse. The CDR3 end is not reached by the read, which stops 4 residues before it; the germline J gene fills it in. Cutaneous lymph nodes were pooled and cells sorted by CD4, CD8alpha, NKG2D, NKG2ACE and more. The sequence was collected from a C3H/HeJ mouse with alopecia areata. These mice share the MHC haplotype H2-k. The chain joins TRBV5 to TRBJ2-5; 9 bases match TRBD2. Sequencing was done on a sample of CD4+ T cells sorted from a lymph node. Incomplete CDR3 DNA: TGTGCCAGCAGCCACGACTGGGGGAAAGAC. Its translation: CASSHDWGKD. The entire CDR3 reads CASSHDWGKDTQYF.